These 19 T cell receptor beta chains were sequenced from one sample in a study of blood T cell repertoires in COVID-19. Sequencing was performed with immunoSEQ multiplex PCR; in TCRdb, only in-frame clones are kept and a portion is missing. In the table there are nearly 110,000 clones, 89% of which are singletons. Sample: peripheral blood. These receptors originate from a middle-aged man with active or convalescent COVID-19.

J is TRBJ1-5 and V is TRBV6-5; no firm D call. This CDR3 spans 15 amino acids. Trimming removed 0 bases at V and 0 bases at J, with 6 bases between. Germline-derived CDR1 and CDR2 are MNHEY and SVGAGI. The DNA of the CDR3 is TGTGCCAGCAGTTACTCGTCAGTTAGCAATCAGCCCCAGCATTTT. Residues: CASSYSSVSNQPQHF.

The J gene is TRBJ1-2, the V gene TRBV10-3, with 10 bases aligning to TRBD1. The CDR3 totals 15 residues. V dropped 4 bases and J dropped 3; count of bases not matched to a gene: 5. The V gene's germline CDR1 is ENHRY and CDR2 SYGVKD. This chain's CDR3 is CAISGMGQGHYGYTF. The CDR3 DNA follows: TGTGCCATCAGTGGAATGGGACAGGGGCACTATGGCTACACCTTC.

Points on this clone: Relative to the germline gene, one junction end is altered; a read error may explain this. The chain employs TRBV5-1 and TRBJ1-2, with 7 bases fitting TRBD1. Germline V gene lookup returns CDR1 SGHRS and CDR2 YFSETQ. The CDR3 has 12 amino acids. The CDR3 nucleotides are TGCGCCAGCAGCTCGCCCGGACAGGCCCAGAACTTC. Its protein product is CASSSPGQAQNF.

The V and J genes are TRBV7-2 and TRBJ2-7; TRBD1 agrees at 9 bases. CDR1 is SGHTA and CDR2 is FQGNSA in the germline V gene. V lost 5 bases, J lost 3 bases, and 5 bases stayed unmatched. This CDR3 is built from 14 residues. CDR3 region: CASSRGTGFYEQYF. The CDR3 nucleotides read TGTGCCAGCAGCCGCGGGACAGGGTTCTACGAGCAGTACTTC.

The J gene is TRBJ1-5, the V gene TRBV6-2 or TRBV6-3, with D hard to call. Germline V lookup: CDR1 MNHEY, CDR2 SVGEGT. Between the trimmed V and J ends, which lost 2 bases and 6 bases, there was a span of 8 bases. CDR3 length: 13 residues. In nucleotides, the CDR3 is TGTGCCAGCAGTTACCAGGCCGTTCAGCCCCAGCATTTT. It specifies CASSYQAVQPQHF.

The chain couples TRBV27 to TRBJ2-7; D unresolved. The CDR3 is 13 residues long. CDR1 and CDR2 from the germline V gene are MNHEY and SMNVEV (reference sequence). V shed 0 bases and J shed 2 bases, with 5 bases lying between them. CDR3 nucleotides: TGTGCCAGCAGTTTATCCCAGGCCTACGAGCAGTACTTC. Its translation is CASSLSQAYEQYF.

The rearrangement uses TRBV28 and TRBJ2-7, with 7 bases matching TRBD1. This CDR3 contains 13 residues. J was trimmed by 3 bases and V by 3 bases; bases with no gene match: 2. Germline assignment: CDR1 MDHEN and CDR2 SYDVKM. This CDR3 reads CASSLGDSYEQYF. The DNA for the CDR3 is TGTGCCAGCAGTTTGGGGGACAGCTACGAGCAGTACTTC.

The chain recombines TRBV20-1 with TRBJ2-7; D gene unclear. The V end lost 2 bases, the J end lost 6 bases, and 8 bases lay between the germline ends. Germline V CDR1 and CDR2: DFQATT, SNEGSKA (reference sequence). The CDR3 totals 11 residues. The CDR3 bases are TGCAGTGCTAGATTCGTGAGCGAGCAGTACTTC. Translation: CSARFVSEQYF.

This chain uses TRBV25-1 with TRBJ2-7; TRBD1 might be the D (5 bases). The CDR3 loop spans 14 amino acids. Germline V gene lookup returns CDR1 MGHDK and CDR2 SYGVNS. The V end lost 3 bases, the J end lost 4 bases, and 13 bases lay between the germline ends. The CDR3 here is CASSDNRGNYEQYF. Written as DNA, the CDR3 is TGTGCCAGCAGTGACAATAGGGGAAATTACGAGCAGTACTTC.

The chain has TRBV30 and TRBJ2-7; D might be TRBD2 (5 bases). Looked up from germline, CDR1 is GTSNPN and CDR2 is SVGIG (reference sequence). Trimming stripped 0 bases from V and 1 base from J, with 13 bases between. The CDR3 length is 15 residues. CDR3 residues: CAWSVMGVGSYEQYF. CDR3 in DNA: TGTGCCTGGAGTGTAATGGGAGTAGGATCCTACGAGCAGTACTTC.

This clone appeared a single time. V usage is TRBV6-5 and J usage is TRBJ2-7, with TRBD2 identical over 9 bases. V trimming: 5 bases; J trimming: 1 base; junction bases outside the gene matches: 3. Germline V CDR1 and CDR2: MNHEY, SVGAGI. This CDR3 region has 14 residues. CDR3 sequence: CASSQLAGSYEQYF. For the CDR3, the DNA is TGTGCCAGCAGTCAGCTAGCGGGATCCTACGAGCAGTACTTC.

The chain links TRBV21-1 to TRBJ2-4; the D call in the table, TRBD2, was not verified against the DNA. TRBV21-1 is a pseudogene segment. The CDR3 totals 19 residues. This chain's CDR3 is CASDSGTPQREGNKNIQYF. DNA of the CDR3: TGTGCCAGCGACTCCGGGACACCTCAGCGGGAGGGGAACAAAAACATTCAGTACTTC.

The CDR3 spells CASSLAFEQYF. The CDR3 DNA reads as TGTGCCAGCAGCTTGGCCTTCGAGCAGTACTTC. This chain uses TRBV5-6 with TRBJ2-7; no firm D call. This CDR3 comprises 11 residues. V was shortened by 0 bases and J by 6 bases, with 4 bases between the two germline ends. Germline V lookup: CDR1 SGHDT, CDR2 YYEEEE.

The rearrangement uses TRBV28 and TRBJ1-4, with 10 bases matching TRBD1. CDR1 is MDHEN, CDR2 SYDVKM, per germline. With V trimmed by 3 bases and J by 5 bases, 6 bases remained unmatched. CDR3 length: 16 amino acids. For the CDR3, the DNA is TGTGCCAGCAGTTTCCCGGGACAGGGGTTAAATGAAAAACTGTTTTTT. Its protein is CASSFPGQGLNEKLFF.

The gene calls are TRBV18 and TRBJ2-1; weak D call: TRBD1 (7 bases). Trimming removed 1 base at V and 7 bases at J, with 17 bases between. Germline CDR1 reads KGHSH; CDR2 reads LQKENI. The CDR3 extends over 16 amino acids. The CDR3 loop is CASSPLRGAVGNEQFF. DNA of the CDR3: TGTGCCAGCTCACCACTCAGGGGGGCCGTAGGTAATGAGCAGTTCTTC.

The genes are TRBV5-1 and TRBJ2-1; weak D call: TRBD2 (6 bases). V lost 0 bases and J lost 4, with 11 bases in between. Germline V gene sequence: CDR1 SGHRS, CDR2 YFSETQ. The CDR3 loop spans 15 amino acids. CDR3 sequence: CASSLGGVQYNEQFF. CDR3 coding DNA: TGCGCCAGCAGCTTGGGCGGGGTCCAATACAATGAGCAGTTCTTC.

This chain joins TRBV4-1 and TRBJ2-5, with 7 positions matching TRBD2. V lost 3 bases, J lost 5 bases, and 6 bases stayed unmatched. CDR1 and CDR2 (germline): MGHRA, YSYEKL. The CDR3 length is 14 residues. The CDR3 bases are TGCGCCAGCAGCCAGGCAGCGGGATTGGAGACCCAGTACTTC. Translated, it gives CASSQAAGLETQYF.

This clone came up once. The chain has TRBV2 and TRBJ2-7, with TRBD1 matching 7 bases. This CDR3 is built from 14 residues. CDR1 and CDR2 from the germline V gene are SNHLY and FYNNEI. The trim removed 3 bases at V and 3 bases at J, leaving 5 bases unmatched. As DNA, the CDR3 is TGTGCCAGCAGTGAGGCGGACAGGTTCTACGAGCAGTACTTC. It codes for CASSEADRFYEQYF. The variable domain in full, completed from reference TRBV2 and TRBJ2-7, reads EPEVTQTPSHQVTQMGQEVILRCVPISNHLYFYWYRQILGQKVEFLVSFYNNEISEKSEIFDDQFSVERPDGSNFTLKIRSTKLEDSAMYFCASSEADRFYEQYFGPGTRLTVT.

Note on this clone: The junction and the germline gene differ at one end; a read error may be behind it. This chain uses TRBV10-1 with TRBJ1-2; TRBD1 matches at 7 bases. CDR1 and CDR2 (germline): WNHNN, SYGVQD (reference sequence). This CDR3 comprises 12 residues. CDR3 bases: TGCGCTAGCACTAGACAGGGAGGTGGCTACACCTTC. It specifies CASTRQGGGYTF.